A single sample is the source of the 15 T cell receptor beta chains below, sequenced in a study of T cell responses to AZD1222 COVID-19 vaccine. The table came from immunoSEQ multiplex PCR; TCRdb's copy has only in-frame clones and leaves some out. The sample holds 120,000 or so clones, about 89% seen once. Sequences were derived from peripheral blood, sampled on day 0 of AZD1222 vaccination. These receptors were collected from an adult in good health.

This clone was counted between two and nine times. The chain recombines TRBV19 with TRBJ1-3, with unresolved D. The V and J ends lost 3 bases and 3 bases respectively, with 12 bases between them. Germline values: CDR1 LNHDA, CDR2 SQIVND (reference sequence). The CDR3 contains 15 residues. The CDR3 nucleotides are TGTGCCAGTAGTATCCGAGACCTCTATGGAAACACCATATATTTT. It yields the protein CASSIRDLYGNTIYF.

The CDR3 sequence is CASSPGTVRGTEAFF. For the CDR3, the DNA is TGCGCCAGCAGCCCGGGGACAGTTAGAGGGACTGAAGCTTTCTTT. This chain uses TRBV5-1 with TRBJ1-1; 7 positions agree with TRBD1. CDR1 and CDR2 from the germline V gene are SGHRS and YFSETQ. V trimming: 4 bases; J trimming: 5 bases; junction bases outside the gene matches: 11. This CDR3 has 15 residues.

The chain carries TRBV24-1 and TRBJ1-1; perhaps TRBD1 as D (5 bases). V gave up 7 bases and J gave up 1 base, with 12 bases separating them. Germline CDR1 reads KGHDR; CDR2 reads SFDVKD. The CDR3 is 14 residues long. As DNA, the CDR3 is TGTGCCACCAGGGGACGGGGGAAGAACACTGAAGCTTTCTTT. This gives the protein CATRGRGKNTEAFF.

The chain uses TRBV7-8 and TRBJ2-7; D not resolved. Trimming removed 0 bases from V and 3 bases from J, with 9 bases in between. The CDR3 loop spans 14 amino acids. In germline, CDR1 is SGHVS, CDR2 FQNEAQ. The CDR3 DNA follows: TGTGCCAGCAGCTTAGCGGCAGGCGTCTACGAGCAGTACTTC. The encoded protein is CASSLAAGVYEQYF.

This clone was detected once. The rearrangement joins TRBV6-5 to TRBJ1-1; D not resolved. The V gene lost 4 bases and the J gene lost 1 base, with 10 bases spanning the gap. This CDR3 spans 14 amino acids. Germline V gene data show CDR1 as MNHEY and CDR2 as SVGAGI. CDR3 in amino acids: CASSFSLPNTEAFF. The CDR3 DNA sequence: TGTGCCAGCAGTTTTTCCCTGCCGAACACTGAAGCTTTCTTT.

This chain links TRBV9 with TRBJ2-7; D tentatively reads TRBD1 or TRBD2 (6 bases each). Trimming left V 1 base short and J 4 bases short, with 15 bases between. Germline V gives CDR1 SGDLS, CDR2 YYNGEE. The CDR3 is made up of 15 amino acids. CDR3 loop: CASSVWGDTPYEQYF. The DNA for the CDR3 is TGTGCCAGCAGCGTATGGGGGGACACCCCATACGAGCAGTACTTC.

The CDR3 reads CASTGTIRGYYGYTF. The CDR3 DNA reads TGTGCCAGCACCGGCACGATAAGGGGTTACTATGGCTACACCTTC. The chain links TRBV6-6 to TRBJ1-2, with D tentatively TRBD1 (5 bases). Germline V gene sequence: CDR1 MNHNY, CDR2 SVGAGI (reference sequence). V lost 7 bases to trimming and J lost 3 bases, with 18 bases between them. The CDR3 has 15 residues.

This sequence joins TRBV7-2 and TRBJ1-2, with TRBD1 matching over 9 bases. CDR3 length equals 15 residues. The V and J ends lost 4 bases and 8 bases, in that order; junction bases with no gene match: 11. The germline CDR1 and CDR2 sequences are SGHTA and FQGNSA. CDR3 residues: CASSSVGTGRFGYTF. CDR3 nucleotides: TGTGCCAGCAGCTCGGTGGGGACAGGGAGGTTCGGCTACACCTTC.

This clone was observed a single time. The chain is built from TRBV2 and TRBJ1-1; D is possibly TRBD1 (6 bases). Trimming took 8 bases from V and 4 from J, leaving 14 bases between them. This CDR3 region has 13 residues. The germline gives CDR1 SNHLY, CDR2 FYNNEI. The CDR3 loop reads CASGGGLATEAFF. Here the CDR3 DNA reads TGTGCCAGCGGAGGGGGGCTAGCCACTGAAGCTTTCTTT.

The chain employs TRBV23-1 and TRBJ1-6; D is unresolved. TRBV23-1 is given ORF status, its function remaining uncertain. CDR3 length: 21 residues. Trimming removed 0 bases at V and 0 bases at J, with 21 bases between. CDR3 bases: TGCGCCAGCAGTCAATCGGTCCAGGCGTCCCCCACGAGCTCCTATAATTCACCCCTCCACTTT. It translates to CASSQSVQASPTSSYNSPLHF.

This clone was seen once. The rearrangement uses TRBV10-3 and TRBJ2-7; D remains ambiguous. Per germline, CDR1 ENHRY and CDR2 SYGVKD. The CDR3 spans 17 residues. Trimming shortened V by 4 bases and J by 2 bases, and 21 bases separated the two germline ends. The CDR3 bases are TGTGCCATCAGTGTTTCCCGATCCTCGGCTAGGACCTACGAGCAGTACTTC. This gives the protein CAISVSRSSARTYEQYF.

This chain connects TRBV28 to TRBJ1-1, with a possible D match to TRBD1 (5 bases). This CDR3 region has 14 residues. Germline loops: CDR1 MDHEN, CDR2 SYDVKM. V was clipped by 3 bases and J by 1 base, with 9 bases between them. The CDR3 DNA is TGTGCCAGCAGTTTGAGAGGGGCGAACACTGAAGCTTTCTTT. Its protein product is CASSLRGANTEAFF.

This chain links TRBV6-5 with TRBJ1-1; a weak D match, TRBD1 (6 bases). Germline V CDR1 and CDR2: MNHEY, SVGAGI. CDR3 length: 15 amino acids. Trimming left V 0 bases short and J 4 bases short, with 12 bases between. CDR3 DNA sequence: TGTGCCAGCAGTTACTCGCTGGGGGCGACCACTGAAGCTTTCTTT. This gives the protein CASSYSLGATTEAFF.

The chain couples TRBV5-1 to TRBJ2-4; possible D gene TRBD1, 6 bases. CDR1 SGHRS and CDR2 YFSETQ come from the germline V gene. The CDR3 extends over 15 amino acids. Trimming left V 0 bases short and J 6 bases short, with 13 bases between. In DNA form, the CDR3 reads TGCGCCAGCAGCTTGGCCGAGACAGGAGGAAACATTCAGTACTTC. The encoded protein is CASSLAETGGNIQYF.

The chain recombines TRBV7-3 with TRBJ1-1; no firm D call. Germline CDR1 SGHTA, CDR2 FQGTGA. With 1 base removed from V and 0 bases from J, the gap between germline ends came to 9 bases. The CDR3 runs 15 residues. The CDR3 here is CASSLSPAMNTEAFF. The CDR3 DNA reads as TGTGCCAGCAGCTTAAGCCCAGCTATGAACACTGAAGCTTTCTTT.